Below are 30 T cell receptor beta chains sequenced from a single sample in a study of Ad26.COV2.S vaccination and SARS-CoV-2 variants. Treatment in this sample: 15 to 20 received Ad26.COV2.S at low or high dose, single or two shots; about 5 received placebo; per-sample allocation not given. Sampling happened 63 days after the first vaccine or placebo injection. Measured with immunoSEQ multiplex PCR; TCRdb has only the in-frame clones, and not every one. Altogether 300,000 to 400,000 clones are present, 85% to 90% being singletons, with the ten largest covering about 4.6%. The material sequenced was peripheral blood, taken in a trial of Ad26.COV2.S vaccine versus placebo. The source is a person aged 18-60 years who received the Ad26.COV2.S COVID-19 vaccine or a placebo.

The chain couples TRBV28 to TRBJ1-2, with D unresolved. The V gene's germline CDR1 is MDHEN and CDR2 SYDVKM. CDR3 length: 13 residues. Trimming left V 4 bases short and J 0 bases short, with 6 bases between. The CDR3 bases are TGTGCCAGCAGTTCGTCCACTAACTATGGCTACACCTTC. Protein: CASSSSTNYGYTF.

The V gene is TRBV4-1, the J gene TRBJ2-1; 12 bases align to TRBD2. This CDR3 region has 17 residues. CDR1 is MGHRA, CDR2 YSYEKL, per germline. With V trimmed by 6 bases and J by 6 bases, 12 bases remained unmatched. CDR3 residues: CASRVTSGGSGPNEQFF. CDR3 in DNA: TGCGCCAGCAGGGTAACTAGCGGGGGGTCAGGGCCCAATGAGCAGTTCTTC.

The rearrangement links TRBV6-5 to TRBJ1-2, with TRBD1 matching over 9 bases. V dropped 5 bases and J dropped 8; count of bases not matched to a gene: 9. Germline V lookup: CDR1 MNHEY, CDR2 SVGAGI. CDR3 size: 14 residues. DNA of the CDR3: TGTGCCAGCAGTAATGGACAGGGGATTAGCGGCTACACCTTC. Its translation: CASSNGQGISGYTF.

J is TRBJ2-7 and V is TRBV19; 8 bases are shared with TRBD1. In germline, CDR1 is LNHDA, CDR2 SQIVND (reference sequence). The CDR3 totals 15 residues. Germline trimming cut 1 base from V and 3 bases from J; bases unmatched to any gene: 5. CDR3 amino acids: CASSIAYRGDYEQYF. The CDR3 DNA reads TGTGCCAGTAGTATAGCTTACAGGGGGGACTACGAGCAGTACTTC.

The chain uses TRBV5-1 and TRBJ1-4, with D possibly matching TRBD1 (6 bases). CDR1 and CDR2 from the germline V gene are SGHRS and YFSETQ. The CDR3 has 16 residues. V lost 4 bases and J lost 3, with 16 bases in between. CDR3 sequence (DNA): TGCGCCAGCAGCGCTTTTACAGGGTCGGCTAATGAAAAACTGTTTTTT. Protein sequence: CASSAFTGSANEKLFF. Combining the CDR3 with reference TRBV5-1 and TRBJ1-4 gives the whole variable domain KAGVTQTPRYLIKTRGQQVTLSCSPISGHRSVSWYQQTPGQGLQFLFEYFSETQRNKGNFPGRFSGRQFSNSRSEMNVSTLELGDSALYLCASSAFTGSANEKLFFGSGTQLSVL.

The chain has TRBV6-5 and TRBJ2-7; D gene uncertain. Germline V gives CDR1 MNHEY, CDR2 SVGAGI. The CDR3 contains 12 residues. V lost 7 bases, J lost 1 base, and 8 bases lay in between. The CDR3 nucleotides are TGTGCCAGCACCCACTATTCCTACGAGCAGTACTTC. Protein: CASTHYSYEQYF.

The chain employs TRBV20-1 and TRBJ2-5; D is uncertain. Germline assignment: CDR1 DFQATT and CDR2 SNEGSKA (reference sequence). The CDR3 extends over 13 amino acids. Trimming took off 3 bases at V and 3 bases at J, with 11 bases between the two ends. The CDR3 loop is CSASDGREETQYF. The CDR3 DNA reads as TGCAGTGCTAGTGACGGGCGAGAAGAGACCCAGTACTTC.

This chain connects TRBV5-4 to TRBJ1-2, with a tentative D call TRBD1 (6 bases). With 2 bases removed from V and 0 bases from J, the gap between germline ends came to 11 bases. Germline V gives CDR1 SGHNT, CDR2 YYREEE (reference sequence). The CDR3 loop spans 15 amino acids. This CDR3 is CASSLVQGSNYGYTF. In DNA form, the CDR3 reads TGTGCCAGCAGCTTAGTACAGGGATCTAACTATGGCTACACCTTC.

CDR3 amino acids: CASSLVSTRGTDTQYF. CDR3 nucleotide sequence: TGTGCCAGCAGCTTAGTGTCCACCCGTGGCACAGATACGCAGTATTTT. V and J are TRBV7-2 and TRBJ2-3, with D hard to call. V was clipped by 1 base and J by 1 base, with 12 bases between them. Germline V gene sequence: CDR1 SGHTA, CDR2 FQGNSA. CDR3 length equals 16 residues. Together with reference TRBV7-2 and TRBJ2-3, the CDR3 gives the full variable domain: GAGVSQSPSNKVTEKGKDVELRCDPISGHTALYWYRQSLGQGLEFLIYFQGNSAPDKSGLPSDRFSAERTGGSVSTLTIQRTQQEDSAVYLCASSLVSTRGTDTQYFGPGTRLTVL.

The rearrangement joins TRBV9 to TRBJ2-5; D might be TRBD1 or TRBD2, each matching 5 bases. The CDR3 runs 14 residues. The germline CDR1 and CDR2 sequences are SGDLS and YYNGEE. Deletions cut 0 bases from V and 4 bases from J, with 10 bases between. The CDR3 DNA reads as TGTGCCAGCAGCGTAGATTGGGGGATAGAGACCCAGTACTTC. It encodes CASSVDWGIETQYF.

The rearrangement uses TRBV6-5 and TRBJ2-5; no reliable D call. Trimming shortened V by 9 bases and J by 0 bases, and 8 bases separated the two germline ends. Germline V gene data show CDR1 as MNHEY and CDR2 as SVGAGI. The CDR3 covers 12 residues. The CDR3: CASTWYQETQYF. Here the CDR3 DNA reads TGTGCCAGTACGTGGTACCAAGAGACCCAGTACTTC.

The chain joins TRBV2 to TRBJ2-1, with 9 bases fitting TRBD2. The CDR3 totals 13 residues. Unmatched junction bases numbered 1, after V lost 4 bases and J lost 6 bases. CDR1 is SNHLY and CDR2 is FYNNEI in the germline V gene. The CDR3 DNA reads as TGTGCCAGCAGTGCACTAGCGGGCAATGAGCAGTTCTTC. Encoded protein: CASSALAGNEQFF.

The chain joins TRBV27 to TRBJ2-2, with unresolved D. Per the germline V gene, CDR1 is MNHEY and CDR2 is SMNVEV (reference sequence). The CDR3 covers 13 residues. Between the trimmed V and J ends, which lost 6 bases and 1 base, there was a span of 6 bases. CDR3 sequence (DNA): TGTGCCAGCAGCTCGGTGAACACCGGGGAGCTGTTTTTT. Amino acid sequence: CASSSVNTGELFF.

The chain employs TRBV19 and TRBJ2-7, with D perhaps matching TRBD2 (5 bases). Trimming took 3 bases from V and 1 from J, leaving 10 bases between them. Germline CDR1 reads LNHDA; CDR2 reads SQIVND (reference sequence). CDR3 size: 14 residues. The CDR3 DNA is TGTGCCAGTAGTATGAGCCCGGGGTCCTACGAGCAGTACTTC. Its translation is CASSMSPGSYEQYF.

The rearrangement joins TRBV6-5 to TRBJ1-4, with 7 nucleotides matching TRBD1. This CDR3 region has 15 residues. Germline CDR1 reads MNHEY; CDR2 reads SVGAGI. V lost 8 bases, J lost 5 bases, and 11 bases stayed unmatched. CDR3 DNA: TGTGCCAGCGGACCAGACAGGGCTGGGAATGAAAAACTGTTTTTT. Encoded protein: CASGPDRAGNEKLFF.

In DNA, the CDR3 is TGTGCCAGCAGCTTAGGAACAGGGGGGGAAGCTTTCTTT. Its translation: CASSLGTGGEAFF. The chain couples TRBV7-2 to TRBJ1-1; 8 positions agree with TRBD1. This CDR3 is built from 13 residues. The V and J ends lost 1 base and 8 bases, in that order; junction bases with no gene match: 3. Germline V gives CDR1 SGHTA, CDR2 FQGNSA.

The CDR3 loop is CAWSMDRDQPQHF. CDR3 DNA sequence: TGTGCCTGGAGCATGGACAGGGATCAGCCCCAGCATTTT. The chain carries TRBV30 and TRBJ1-5, with 8 nucleotides matching TRBD1. The CDR3 runs 13 residues. Trimming at V came to 3 bases and at J to 5 bases, leaving 3 bases not matched to a gene. CDR1 is GTSNPN and CDR2 is SVGIG in the germline V gene (reference sequence).

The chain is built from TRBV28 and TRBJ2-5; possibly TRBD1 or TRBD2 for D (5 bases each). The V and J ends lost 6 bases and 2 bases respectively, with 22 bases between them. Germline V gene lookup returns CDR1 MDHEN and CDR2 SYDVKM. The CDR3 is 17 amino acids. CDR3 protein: CASSRPGRLGAQETQYF. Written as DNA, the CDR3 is TGTGCCAGCAGCCGCCCTGGCAGGCTCGGGGCTCAAGAGACCCAGTACTTC.

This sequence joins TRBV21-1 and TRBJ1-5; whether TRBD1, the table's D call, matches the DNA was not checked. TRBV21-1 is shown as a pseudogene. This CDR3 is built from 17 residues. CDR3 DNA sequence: TGTGCCAGCAGCAAATCAGACAGGGACGATAGCAATCAGCCCCAGCATTTT. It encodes CASSKSDRDDSNQPQHF.

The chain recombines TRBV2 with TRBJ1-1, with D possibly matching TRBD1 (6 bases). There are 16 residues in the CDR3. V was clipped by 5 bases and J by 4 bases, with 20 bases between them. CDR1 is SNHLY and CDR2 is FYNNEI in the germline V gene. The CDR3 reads CASSHPEAGVGTEAFF. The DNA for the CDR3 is TGTGCCAGCAGTCACCCGGAGGCAGGGGTGGGCACTGAAGCTTTCTTT.

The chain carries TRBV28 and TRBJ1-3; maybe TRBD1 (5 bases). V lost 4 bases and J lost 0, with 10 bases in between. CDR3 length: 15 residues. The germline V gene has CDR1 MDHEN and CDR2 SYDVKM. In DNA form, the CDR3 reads TGTGCCAGCAGTTACTCAGGGACCTCTGGAAACACCATATATTTT. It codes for CASSYSGTSGNTIYF.

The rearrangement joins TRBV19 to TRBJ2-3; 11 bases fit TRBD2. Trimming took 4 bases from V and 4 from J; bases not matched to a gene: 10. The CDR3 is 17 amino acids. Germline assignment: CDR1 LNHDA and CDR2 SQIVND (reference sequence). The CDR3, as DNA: TGTGCCAGTAGTAAGTTCATCGAACTAGCGGGAGCAGATACGCAGTATTTT. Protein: CASSKFIELAGADTQYF.

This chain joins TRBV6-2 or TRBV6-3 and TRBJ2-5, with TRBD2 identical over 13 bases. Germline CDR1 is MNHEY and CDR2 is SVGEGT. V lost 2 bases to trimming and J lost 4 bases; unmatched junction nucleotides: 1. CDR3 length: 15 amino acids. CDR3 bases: TGTGCCAGCAGTTACGGACTAGCGGGGGCAGAGACCCAGTACTTC. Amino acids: CASSYGLAGAETQYF.

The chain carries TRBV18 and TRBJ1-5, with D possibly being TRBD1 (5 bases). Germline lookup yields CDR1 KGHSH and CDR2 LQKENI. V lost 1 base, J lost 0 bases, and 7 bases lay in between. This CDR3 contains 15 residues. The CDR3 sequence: CASSPRGNSNQPQHF. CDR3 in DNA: TGTGCCAGCTCACCACGGGGGAATAGCAATCAGCCCCAGCATTTT.

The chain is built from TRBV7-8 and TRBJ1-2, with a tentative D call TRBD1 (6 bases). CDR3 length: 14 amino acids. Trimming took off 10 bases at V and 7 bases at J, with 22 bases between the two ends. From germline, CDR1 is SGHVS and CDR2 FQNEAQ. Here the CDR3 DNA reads TGTGCCATCGGGGGGGATACAGGGTTTTCTGGCTACACCTTC. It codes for CAIGGDTGFSGYTF.

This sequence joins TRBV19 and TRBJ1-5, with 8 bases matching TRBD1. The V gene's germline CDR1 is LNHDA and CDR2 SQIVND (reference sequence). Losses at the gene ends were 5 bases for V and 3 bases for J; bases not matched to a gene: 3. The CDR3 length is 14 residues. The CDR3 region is CASSWTGSNQPQHF. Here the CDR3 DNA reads TGTGCCAGTAGTTGGACAGGGTCCAATCAGCCCCAGCATTTT.

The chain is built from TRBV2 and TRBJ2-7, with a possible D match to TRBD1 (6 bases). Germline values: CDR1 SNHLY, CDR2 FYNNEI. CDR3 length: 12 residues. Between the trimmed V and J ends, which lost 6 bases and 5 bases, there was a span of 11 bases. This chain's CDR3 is CASRRQVDEQYF. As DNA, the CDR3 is TGTGCCAGCAGAAGACAGGTTGACGAGCAGTACTTC. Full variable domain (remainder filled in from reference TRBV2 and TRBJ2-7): EPEVTQTPSHQVTQMGQEVILRCVPISNHLYFYWYRQILGQKVEFLVSFYNNEISEKSEIFDDQFSVERPDGSNFTLKIRSTKLEDSAMYFCASRRQVDEQYFGPGTRLTVT.

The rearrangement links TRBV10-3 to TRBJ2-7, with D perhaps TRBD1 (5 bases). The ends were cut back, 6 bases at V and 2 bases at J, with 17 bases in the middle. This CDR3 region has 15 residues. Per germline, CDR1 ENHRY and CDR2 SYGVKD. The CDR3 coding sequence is TGTGCCATCAGCGCTGAACAGGATTGGACCTACGAGCAGTACTTC. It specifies CAISAEQDWTYEQYF.

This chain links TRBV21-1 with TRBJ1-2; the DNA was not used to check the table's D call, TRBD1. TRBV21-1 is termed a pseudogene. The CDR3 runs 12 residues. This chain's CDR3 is CASSGTGGGYTF. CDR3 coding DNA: TGTGCCAGCAGCGGAACAGGGGGCGGCTACACCTTC.

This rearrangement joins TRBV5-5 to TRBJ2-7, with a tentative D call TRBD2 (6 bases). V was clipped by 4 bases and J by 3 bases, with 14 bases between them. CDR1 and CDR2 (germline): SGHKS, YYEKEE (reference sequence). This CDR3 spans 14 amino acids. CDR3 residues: CASSVGTADYEQYF. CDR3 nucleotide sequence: TGTGCCAGCAGCGTCGGGACTGCTGACTACGAGCAGTACTTC.